The 17 T cell receptor beta chains in this list originate from one sample, sequenced in a study of blood T cells in healthy people across ages. For the second PCR, which ran for about 6 to 11 cycles, a sample-barcoded 5' primer and a J-beta primer mix were used. TCRdb reanalysed the 5' RACE reads using MiXCR and keeps one entry per CDR3 protein. The sample consists of about 1 million distinct CDR3 sequences, less than 50% of them appearing once. What was sequenced was blood. These receptors all come from an older woman in good health.

As to this clonotype: This could be a read error, since a much larger clone is one nucleotide away. CDR3 loop: CASSLTGQGATDTQYF. CDR3 bases: TGTGCCAGCAGCTTGACGGGACAGGGGGCTACAGATACGCAGTATTTT. The chain links TRBV5-5 to TRBJ2-3, with TRBD1 identical over 12 bases. This CDR3 is 16 amino acids long. Germline V CDR1 and CDR2: SGHKS, YYEKEE (reference sequence). V trimming: 1 base; J trimming: 3 bases; junction bases outside the gene matches: 3.

The CDR3 sequence is CSADIAGRSDTQYF. CDR3 nucleotide sequence: TGCAGTGCCGATATAGCGGGAAGGTCAGATACGCAGTATTTT. The chain combines TRBV20-1 with TRBJ2-3; TRBD2 aligns across 8 bases. The CDR3 has 14 amino acids. V dropped 6 bases and J dropped 4; count of bases not matched to a gene: 9. Per the germline V gene, CDR1 is DFQATT and CDR2 is SNEGSKA (reference sequence).

The chain has TRBV20-1 and TRBJ1-1, with a weak D call TRBD1 (6 bases). CDR3 size: 14 residues. Germline V gene data show CDR1 as DFQATT and CDR2 as SNEGSKA (reference sequence). Trimming stripped 3 bases from V and 6 bases from J, with 17 bases between. CDR3 sequence reads: CSASSGGGRAEAFF. In DNA form, the CDR3 reads TGCAGTGCTAGCAGTGGCGGGGGCCGCGCTGAAGCTTTCTTT.

The chain links TRBV15 to TRBJ2-7; weak D call: TRBD1 (6 bases). The CDR3 sequence is 13 residues long. Germline assignment: CDR1 LNHNV and CDR2 YYDKDF (reference sequence). V was clipped by 6 bases and J by 5 bases, with 14 bases between them. This CDR3 reads CATSQQGRDEQYF. CDR3 in DNA: TGTGCCACCAGTCAACAGGGTCGCGACGAGCAGTACTTC.

This clonotype has at least ten counts. For the CDR3, the DNA is TGCGCCAGCAGCTTCCGACAGGGGCGCCAAGAGACCCAGTACTTC. It specifies CASSFRQGRQETQYF. This chain links TRBV4-1 with TRBJ2-5; 8 bases agree with TRBD1. Germline CDR1 is MGHRA and CDR2 is YSYEKL. CDR3 length: 15 residues. Trimming at V came to 5 bases and at J to 1 base, leaving 6 bases not matched to a gene.

J is TRBJ2-7 and V is TRBV20-1; D is ambiguous. Trimming pared 3 bases from V and 3 bases from J, leaving 12 bases between. Germline loops: CDR1 DFQATT, CDR2 SNEGSKA (reference sequence). The CDR3 consists of 13 residues. The CDR3 region is CSARPPAVYEQYF. CDR3 DNA sequence: TGCAGTGCTAGGCCCCCTGCTGTCTACGAGCAGTACTTC.

The table lists this clonotype with many counts. The chain recombines TRBV5-1 with TRBJ2-1, with 8 bases matching TRBD1. This CDR3 comprises 15 residues. The ends lost 3 bases at V and 4 bases at J; junction bases unmatched: 6. CDR1 is SGHRS, CDR2 YFSETQ, per germline. The CDR3, as DNA: TGCGCCAGCAGCTCGGGGACAGGCTCGTACAATGAGCAGTTCTTC. Its translation is CASSSGTGSYNEQFF.

V usage is TRBV5-1 and J usage is TRBJ1-5, with 7 bases that match TRBD1. V lost 4 bases to trimming and J lost 7 bases; unmatched junction nucleotides: 8. This CDR3 region has 14 residues. CDR1 is SGHRS, CDR2 YFSETQ, per germline. CDR3 residues: CASSLGQGEQPQHF. The CDR3 DNA follows: TGCGCCAGCAGCCTGGGGCAGGGGGAACAGCCCCAGCATTTT.

CDR3 nucleotides: TGTGCCAGCTTAGGACAGGCCGACAATGAGCAGTTCTTC. Its protein is CASLGQADNEQFF. The chain has TRBV27 and TRBJ2-1; 7 bases fit TRBD1. CDR3 length: 13 residues. The ends lost 8 bases at V and 5 bases at J; junction bases unmatched: 6. The V gene's germline CDR1 is MNHEY and CDR2 SMNVEV (reference sequence).

The chain links TRBV5-1 to TRBJ2-5, with 12 bases aligning to TRBD2. V shed 0 bases, J shed 5 bases, and the junction held 8 bases outside the gene matches. In germline, CDR1 is SGHRS, CDR2 YFSETQ. The CDR3 has 17 residues. The CDR3 loop reads CASSLDPTSGRGETQYF. CDR3 DNA sequence: TGCGCCAGCAGCTTGGACCCGACTAGCGGGAGAGGCGAGACCCAGTACTTC.

V is TRBV5-1 and J is TRBJ2-3; 9 nucleotides match TRBD1. Trimming at V came to 2 bases and at J to 0 bases, leaving 13 bases not matched to a gene. The CDR3 length is 19 residues. Germline V gene lookup returns CDR1 SGHRS and CDR2 YFSETQ. As DNA, the CDR3 is TGCGCCAGCAGCTTTATCGGGACAGGGACGCCAACTAGCACAGATACGCAGTATTTT. Its protein is CASSFIGTGTPTSTDTQYF.

The chain uses TRBV7-2 and TRBJ2-5, with 8 bases fitting TRBD2. CDR3 size: 16 residues. V lost 1 base, J lost 5 bases, and 9 bases stayed unmatched. Per germline, CDR1 SGHTA and CDR2 FQGNSA. The DNA of the CDR3 is TGTGCCAGCAGCTTAGTTAGGGCGGGAGGATGGGAGACCCAGTACTTC. Its translation is CASSLVRAGGWETQYF.

This chain connects TRBV29-1 to TRBJ2-7; 11 bases fit TRBD1. The CDR3 runs to 15 residues. The ends lost 1 base at V and 0 bases at J; junction bases unmatched: 2. Germline CDR1 is SQVTM and CDR2 is ANQGSEA. The CDR3 is CSVEVDRGPSYEQYF. In DNA, the CDR3 is TGCAGCGTTGAAGTGGACAGGGGGCCCTCCTACGAGCAGTACTTC.

In its sample, this clonotype was seen once. The CDR3 sequence is CALELRAREGEDTQYF. The DNA for the CDR3 is TGTGCCTTGGAACTAAGGGCGCGGGAGGGGGAAGATACGCAGTATTTT. The V gene is TRBV30, the J gene TRBJ2-3; 9 nucleotides line up with TRBD2. Germline V gene data show CDR1 as GTSNPN and CDR2 as SVGIG (reference sequence). J was trimmed by 5 bases and V by 7 bases; bases with no gene match: 16. The CDR3 runs 16 residues.

About this clonotype itself: The junction does not match germline at one end; this may be a read error. The genes are TRBV4-2 and TRBJ1-4, with a weak D call TRBD1 (5 bases). The CDR3 consists of 13 residues. Germline assignment: CDR1 LGHNA and CDR2 YNFKEQ. The CDR3 reads CASSQVVGEQLFF. CDR3 DNA: TGTGCCAGCAGTCAAGTCGTAGGGGAACAACTGTTTTTT.

This chain links TRBV20-1 with TRBJ2-1, with 11 positions matching TRBD2. The V and J ends lost 0 bases and 0 bases, in that order; junction bases with no gene match: 7. This CDR3 spans 18 amino acids. Germline V gene sequence: CDR1 DFQATT, CDR2 SNEGSKA (reference sequence). CDR3 nucleotide sequence: TGCAGTGCTAGAGAGCCTAGCGGGAGGACGAGCTCCTACAATGAGCAGTTCTTC. Residues: CSAREPSGRTSSYNEQFF.

V usage is TRBV19 and J usage is TRBJ2-3, with D unclear. The CDR3 has 15 residues. Germline V CDR1 and CDR2: LNHDA, SQIVND (reference sequence). The V gene lost 4 bases and the J gene lost 6 bases, with 17 bases spanning the gap. CDR3 sequence (DNA): TGTGCCAGTAGTACGCCGGTAGGGTTATCGGATACGCAGTATTTT. Encoded protein: CASSTPVGLSDTQYF.